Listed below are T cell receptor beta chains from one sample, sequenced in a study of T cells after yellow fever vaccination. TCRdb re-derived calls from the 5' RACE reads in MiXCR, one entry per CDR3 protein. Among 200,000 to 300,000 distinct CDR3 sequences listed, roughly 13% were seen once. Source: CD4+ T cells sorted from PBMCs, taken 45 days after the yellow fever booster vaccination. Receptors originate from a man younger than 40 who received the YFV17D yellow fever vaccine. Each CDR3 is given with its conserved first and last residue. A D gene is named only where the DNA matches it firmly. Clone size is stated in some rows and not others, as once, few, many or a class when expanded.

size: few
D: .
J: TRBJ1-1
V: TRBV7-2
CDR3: CASSNGPANTEAFF
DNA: TGTGCCAGCAGCAATGGGCCTGCTAACACTGAAGCTTTCTTT

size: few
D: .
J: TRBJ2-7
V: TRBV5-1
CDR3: CAIPPSMYEQYF
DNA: TGCGCCATCCCCCCCTCGATGTACGAGCAGTACTTC

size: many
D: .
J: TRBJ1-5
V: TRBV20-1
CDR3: CSARDLTRGLNQPQHF
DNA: TGCAGTGCTAGAGATTTGACCCGGGGGTTAAATCAGCCCCAGCATTTT

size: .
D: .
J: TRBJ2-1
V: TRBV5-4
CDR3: CASSRGALGIGDNEQFF
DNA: TGTGCCAGCAGCCGTGGGGCTCTGGGAATTGGTGATAATGAGCAGTTCTTC

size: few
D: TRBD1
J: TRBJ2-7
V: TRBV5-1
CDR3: CASTTGASYEQYF
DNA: TGCGCCAGTACGACAGGGGCTTCCTACGAGCAGTACTTC

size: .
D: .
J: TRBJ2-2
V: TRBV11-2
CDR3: CASSLDGRPGELFF
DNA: TGTGCCAGCAGCTTAGATGGCAGACCCGGGGAGCTGTTTTTT

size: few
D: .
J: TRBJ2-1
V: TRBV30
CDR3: CAWSVQSDGEQFF
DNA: TGTGCCTGGAGTGTACAGTCGGATGGTGAGCAGTTCTTC

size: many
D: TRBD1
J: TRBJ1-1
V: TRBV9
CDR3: CASSVGGQGGTEAFF
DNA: TGTGCCAGCAGCGTAGGGGGACAGGGAGGCACTGAAGCTTTCTTT

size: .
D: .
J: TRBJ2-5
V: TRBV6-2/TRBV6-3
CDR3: CASGRGSGTQYF
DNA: TGTGCCAGCGGTCGGGGATCCGGGACCCAGTACTTC

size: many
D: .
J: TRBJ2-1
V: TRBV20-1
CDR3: CSAKNYNEQFF
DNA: TGCAGTGCCAAAAACTACAATGAGCAGTTCTTC

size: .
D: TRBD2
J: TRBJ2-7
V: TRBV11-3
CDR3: CASSLEGTSNEQYF
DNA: TGTGCCAGCAGCTTAGAGGGGACTAGTAACGAGCAGTACTTC

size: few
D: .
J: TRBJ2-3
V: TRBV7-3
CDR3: CASSPGPFTDTQYF
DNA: TGTGCCAGCAGTCCTGGACCGTTCACAGATACGCAGTATTTT

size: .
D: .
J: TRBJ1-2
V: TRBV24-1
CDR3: CATSAGLNYGYTF
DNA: TGTGCCACCAGTGCTGGACTCAACTATGGCTACACCTTC

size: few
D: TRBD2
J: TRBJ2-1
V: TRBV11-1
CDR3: CASSFFRLAGGSVRSNEQFF
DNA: TGTGCCAGCAGCTTCTTTAGACTAGCGGGAGGGTCTGTGCGTAGCAATGAGCAGTTCTTC

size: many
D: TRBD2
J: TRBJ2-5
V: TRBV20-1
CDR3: CSARSSGRQETQYF
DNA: TGCAGTGCTAGGTCTAGCGGTAGGCAAGAGACCCAGTACTTC

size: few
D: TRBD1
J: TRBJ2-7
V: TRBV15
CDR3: CATSRPGQGAYEQYF
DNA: TGTGCCACCAGCAGACCGGGACAGGGGGCTTACGAGCAGTACTTC

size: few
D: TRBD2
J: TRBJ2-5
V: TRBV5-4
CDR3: CASSPSGRSETQYF
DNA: TGTGCCAGCAGCCCTAGCGGGAGGTCGGAGACCCAGTACTTC

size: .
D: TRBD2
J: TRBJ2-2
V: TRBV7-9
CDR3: CASRAAGTNTGELFF
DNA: TGTGCCAGCAGGGCAGCGGGAACGAACACCGGGGAGCTGTTTTTT

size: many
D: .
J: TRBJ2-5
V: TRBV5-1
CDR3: CASKMQETQYF
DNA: TGCGCCAGCAAGATGCAAGAGACCCAGTACTTC

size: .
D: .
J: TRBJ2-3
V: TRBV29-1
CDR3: CSVEDRRRRGDTQYF
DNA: TGCAGCGTTGAAGATCGACGTCGGCGCGGAGATACGCAGTATTTT

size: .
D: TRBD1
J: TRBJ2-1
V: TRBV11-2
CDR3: CASSSPGDRGSYSYNEQFF
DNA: TGTGCCAGCAGCTCTCCAGGGGACAGGGGTTCTTACTCCTACAATGAGCAGTTCTTC

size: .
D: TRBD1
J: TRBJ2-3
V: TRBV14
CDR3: CASGLYRGATDTQYF
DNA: TGTGCCAGCGGACTCTACAGGGGCGCAACAGATACGCAGTATTTT

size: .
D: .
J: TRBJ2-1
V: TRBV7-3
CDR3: CASSLSSDNEQFF
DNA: TGTGCCAGCAGCTTAAGCTCCGACAATGAGCAGTTCTTC